The 20 T cell receptor beta chains in this list originate from one sample, sequenced in a study of cytomegalovirus exposure and HLA in healthy donors. 60 Vbeta and 13 Jbeta primers were used in PCR. Sequenced by immunoSEQ multiplex PCR; TCRdb stores in-frame clones only, minus some. The data contain 150,000 to 180,000 clones, around three quarters of them singletons. Sequencing was performed on PBMCs. All receptors come from a middle-aged woman in good health and CMV-seronegative.

The rearrangement links TRBV15 to TRBJ2-1; TRBD1 agrees at 9 bases. CDR3 size: 14 residues. The germline V gene encodes CDR1 LNHNV and CDR2 YYDKDF (reference sequence). Germline trimming cut 5 bases from V and 6 bases from J; bases unmatched to any gene: 5. Here the CDR3 DNA reads TGTGCCACCAGCGGGGGGACAGGGTTCAATGAGCAGTTCTTC. This encodes CATSGGTGFNEQFF.

The chain links TRBV10-3 to TRBJ1-1, with D possibly TRBD1 on 5 matching bases. This CDR3 region has 13 residues. Germline loops: CDR1 ENHRY, CDR2 SYGVKD. Between the trimmed V and J ends, which lost 2 bases and 1 base, there was a span of 5 bases. The CDR3 bases are TGTGCCATCAGTGAGCAGGGGAACACTGAAGCTTTCTTT. Its protein product is CAISEQGNTEAFF.

This chain connects TRBV6-5 to TRBJ2-5; 12 bases are a match to TRBD2. Trimming removed 7 bases from V and 5 bases from J; junction bases left unmatched: 8. Germline CDR1 MNHEY, CDR2 SVGAGI. The CDR3 loop spans 15 amino acids. CDR3 bases: TGTGCCAGCAACCTAGCGGGGGGGCCTCGGGAGACCCAGTACTTC. Amino acids: CASNLAGGPRETQYF.

V gene TRBV19 combines with J gene TRBJ1-2, with D maybe TRBD1 (5 bases). Deletions cut 3 bases from V and 6 bases from J, with 11 bases between. Germline V gives CDR1 LNHDA, CDR2 SQIVND (reference sequence). This CDR3 has 13 residues. The CDR3 sequence: CASSIAGSHGYTF. CDR3 nucleotide sequence: TGTGCCAGTAGTATCGCAGGGTCCCATGGCTACACCTTC.

The chain is built from TRBV2 and TRBJ2-7, with D perhaps matching TRBD1 (8 bases). V was shortened by 6 bases and J by 2 bases, with 14 bases between the two germline ends. Germline V gene sequence: CDR1 SNHLY, CDR2 FYNNEI. The CDR3 is made up of 14 amino acids. For the CDR3, the DNA is TGTGCCAGCAGCCCACAGGGGGGGGCCTACGAGCAGTACTTC. Its protein is CASSPQGGAYEQYF. Full variable domain (missing parts from reference TRBV2 and TRBJ2-7): EPEVTQTPSHQVTQMGQEVILRCVPISNHLYFYWYRQILGQKVEFLVSFYNNEISEKSEIFDDQFSVERPDGSNFTLKIRSTKLEDSAMYFCASSPQGGAYEQYFGPGTRLTVT.

The V and J genes are TRBV5-1 and TRBJ2-1; TRBD1 might be the D (6 bases). Trimming left V 0 bases short and J 6 bases short, with 16 bases between. Germline V gene lookup returns CDR1 SGHRS and CDR2 YFSETQ. The CDR3 runs 16 residues. The CDR3 DNA follows: TGCGCCAGCAGCTTGGATTGGAGCAGGGGCGGCAATGAGCAGTTCTTC. It yields the protein CASSLDWSRGGNEQFF.

The rearrangement uses TRBV4-2 and TRBJ2-4, with D maybe TRBD1 (6 bases). The CDR3 loop spans 14 amino acids. The germline V gene has CDR1 LGHNA and CDR2 YNFKEQ. Trimming removed 0 bases at V and 7 bases at J, with 10 bases between. Written as DNA, the CDR3 is TGTGCCAGCAGCCAAGATCAGGGGATGAACATTCAGTACTTC. Protein sequence: CASSQDQGMNIQYF.

This clone has just one count. This chain links TRBV7-9 with TRBJ1-2; a possible D gene is TRBD1 (5 bases). The CDR3 is 15 residues long. The germline V gene has CDR1 SEHNR and CDR2 FQNEAQ (reference sequence). V was pared by 6 bases and J by 3 bases, with 17 bases between. CDR3 in amino acids: CASSLSGVGDYGYTF. The DNA of the CDR3 is TGTGCCAGCAGTTTATCGGGGGTAGGGGACTATGGCTACACCTTC.

J is TRBJ1-6 and V is TRBV25-1; 9 positions agree with TRBD1. CDR1 and CDR2 from the germline V gene are MGHDK and SYGVNS. The trim removed 3 bases at V and 7 bases at J, leaving 4 bases unmatched. This CDR3 has 15 residues. The CDR3 sequence is CASSDPGTGNSPLHF. DNA of the CDR3: TGTGCCAGCAGTGATCCCGGGACAGGGAATTCACCCCTCCACTTT.

This chain uses TRBV6-1 with TRBJ2-3, with D maybe TRBD1 (6 bases). Germline values: CDR1 MNHNS, CDR2 SASEGT. The CDR3 totals 14 residues. Trimming took 2 bases from V and 4 from J, leaving 10 bases between them. The CDR3 loop is CASSELGAADTQYF. The CDR3 DNA reads as TGTGCCAGCAGTGAACTGGGGGCGGCAGATACGCAGTATTTT.

This rearrangement joins TRBV18 to TRBJ1-2; tentative D call: TRBD1 (5 bases). Germline loops: CDR1 KGHSH, CDR2 LQKENI. V was pared by 6 bases and J by 7 bases, with 15 bases between. The CDR3 consists of 13 residues. For the CDR3, the DNA is TGTGCCAGCTCGCTCGGGACTACGGGTGGCTACACCTTC. This gives the protein CASSLGTTGGYTF.

J is TRBJ2-7 and V is TRBV6-1; 11 bases are shared with TRBD1. V lost 6 bases to trimming and J lost 4 bases; unmatched junction nucleotides: 5. Germline lookup yields CDR1 MNHNS and CDR2 SASEGT. CDR3 length: 14 residues. CDR3 sequence (DNA): TGTGCCAGCAGCTGGACAGGGGGCCAGTACGAGCAGTACTTC. Its protein is CASSWTGGQYEQYF.

The gene calls are TRBV19 and TRBJ1-1; the match to TRBD1 covers 12 bases. CDR3 length equals 15 residues. Looked up from germline, CDR1 is LNHDA and CDR2 is SQIVND (reference sequence). J was trimmed by 5 bases and V by 4 bases; bases with no gene match: 5. The DNA for the CDR3 is TGTGCCAGTAGTACCATGGGACAGGGGGCGACTGAAGCTTTCTTT. It translates to CASSTMGQGATEAFF.

The chain has TRBV6-5 and TRBJ2-7; 10 bases match TRBD2. The CDR3 is made up of 16 amino acids. Germline CDR1 and CDR2: MNHEY and SVGAGI. Trimming took 0 bases from V and 2 from J; bases not matched to a gene: 4. The CDR3 DNA follows: TGTGCCAGCAGTTACTCTGCTAGCGGGGGACCCTACGAGCAGTACTTC. It is translated as CASSYSASGGPYEQYF.

The gene calls are TRBV29-1 and TRBJ2-7; D perhaps matches TRBD2 (6 bases). From germline, CDR1 is SQVTM and CDR2 ANQGSEA. Trimming shortened V by 3 bases and J by 2 bases, and 20 bases separated the two germline ends. The CDR3 length is 16 residues. CDR3 residues: CSVEGSGRAGTYEQYF. CDR3 in DNA: TGCAGCGTTGAGGGCTCGGGAAGGGCGGGAACCTACGAGCAGTACTTC.

This clone came up once. V gene TRBV4-1 combines with J gene TRBJ2-1; a possible D gene is TRBD2 (5 bases). Germline values: CDR1 MGHRA, CDR2 YSYEKL. Trimming took 4 bases from V and 8 from J, leaving 12 bases between them. The CDR3 consists of 13 residues. CDR3 coding DNA: TGCGCCAGCAGCCTCGGGATCCTCGATGAGCAGTTCTTC. This encodes CASSLGILDEQFF.

The genes are TRBV11-2 and TRBJ2-6; 8 bases are a match to TRBD1. The CDR3 contains 19 residues. Germline trimming cut 1 base from V and 1 base from J; bases unmatched to any gene: 9. Germline CDR1 and CDR2: SGHAT and FQNNGV. The CDR3 DNA is TGTGCCAGCAGCTTAGTTTACAGGGGGAGTCTGTCTGGGGCCAACGTCCTGACTTTC. Translating it yields CASSLVYRGSLSGANVLTF.

The J gene is TRBJ1-2, the V gene TRBV2; the D gene is possibly TRBD1 (6 bases). Germline V CDR1 and CDR2: SNHLY, FYNNEI. Trimming stripped 4 bases from V and 3 bases from J, with 15 bases between. The CDR3 covers 15 residues. CDR3 sequence reads: CASSANWGQDYGYTF. The CDR3 DNA follows: TGTGCCAGCAGTGCGAACTGGGGGCAGGACTATGGCTACACCTTC.

The CDR3 loop is CASSLDLPRRQGARTGELFF. The CDR3 DNA reads TGTGCCAGCAGCTTAGACCTACCAAGGAGACAGGGGGCGAGGACCGGGGAGCTGTTTTTT. V gene TRBV13 combines with J gene TRBJ2-2; TRBD1 matches 10 bases. The germline V gene has CDR1 PRHDT and CDR2 FYEKMQ (reference sequence). V was pared by 1 base and J by 5 bases, with 16 bases of the junction left unmatched. The CDR3 is made up of 20 amino acids.

This rearrangement joins TRBV6-1 to TRBJ1-4; D is unclear. The CDR3 has 17 amino acids. From germline, CDR1 is MNHNS and CDR2 SASEGT. V was cut by 2 bases and J by 0 bases, with 13 bases left in between. The CDR3 coding sequence is TGTGCCAGCAGTGAAAAACCAGTTCCCGCAACTAATGAAAAACTGTTTTTT. Residues: CASSEKPVPATNEKLFF.